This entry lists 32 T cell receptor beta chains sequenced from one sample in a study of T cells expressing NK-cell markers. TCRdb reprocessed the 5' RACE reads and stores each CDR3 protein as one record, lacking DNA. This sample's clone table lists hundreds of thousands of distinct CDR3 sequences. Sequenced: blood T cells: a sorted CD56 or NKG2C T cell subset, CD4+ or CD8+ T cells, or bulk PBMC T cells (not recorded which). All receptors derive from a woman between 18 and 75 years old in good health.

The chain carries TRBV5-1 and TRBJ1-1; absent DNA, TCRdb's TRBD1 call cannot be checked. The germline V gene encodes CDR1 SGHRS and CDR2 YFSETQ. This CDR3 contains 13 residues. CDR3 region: CASSFTGETEAFF.

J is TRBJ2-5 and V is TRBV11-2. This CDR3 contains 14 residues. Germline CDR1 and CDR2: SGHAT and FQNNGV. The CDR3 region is CASSYRLDQETQYF. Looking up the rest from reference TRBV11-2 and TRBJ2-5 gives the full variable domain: EAGVAQSPRYKIIEKRQSVAFWCNPISGHATLYWYQQILGQGPKLLIQFQNNGVVDDSQLPKDRFSAERLKGVDSTLKIQPAKLEDSAVYLCASSYRLDQETQYFGPGTRLLVL.

The CDR3 region is CASSLAEADTQYF. The rearrangement links TRBV7-2 to TRBJ2-3. Germline V gene data show CDR1 as SGHTA and CDR2 as FQGNSA. The CDR3 runs to 13 residues.

The CDR3 sequence is CASSSPSGGGTYEQYF. This chain uses TRBV12-3 or TRBV12-4 with TRBJ2-7; there is no DNA to check the TCRdb D call of TRBD2. The CDR3 loop spans 16 amino acids.

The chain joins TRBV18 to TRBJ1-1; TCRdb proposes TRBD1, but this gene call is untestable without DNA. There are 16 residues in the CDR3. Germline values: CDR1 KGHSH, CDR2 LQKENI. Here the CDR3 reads CASSPILAGSHTEAFF. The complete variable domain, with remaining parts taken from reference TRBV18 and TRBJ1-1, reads NAGVMQNPRHLVRRRGQEARLRCSPMKGHSHVYWYRQLPEEGLKFMVYLQKENIIDESGMPKERFSAEFPKEGPSILRIQQVVRGDSAAYFCASSPILAGSHTEAFFGQGTRLTVV.

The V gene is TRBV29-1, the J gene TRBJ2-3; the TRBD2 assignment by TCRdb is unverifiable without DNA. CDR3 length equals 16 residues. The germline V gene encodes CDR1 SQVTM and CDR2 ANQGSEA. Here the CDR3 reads CSVEDRSGGVADTQYF.

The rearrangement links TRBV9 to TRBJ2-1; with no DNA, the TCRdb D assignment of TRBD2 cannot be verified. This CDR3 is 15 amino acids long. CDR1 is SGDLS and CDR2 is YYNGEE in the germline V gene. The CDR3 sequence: CASSVEVAYYNEQFF.

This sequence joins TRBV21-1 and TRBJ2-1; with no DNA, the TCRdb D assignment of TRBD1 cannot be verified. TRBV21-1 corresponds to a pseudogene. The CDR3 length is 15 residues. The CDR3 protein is CASPLGTGKGSEQFF.

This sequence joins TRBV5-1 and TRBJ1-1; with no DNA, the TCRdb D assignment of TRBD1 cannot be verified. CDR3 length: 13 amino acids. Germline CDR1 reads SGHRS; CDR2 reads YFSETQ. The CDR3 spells CASSKTGVTEAFF.

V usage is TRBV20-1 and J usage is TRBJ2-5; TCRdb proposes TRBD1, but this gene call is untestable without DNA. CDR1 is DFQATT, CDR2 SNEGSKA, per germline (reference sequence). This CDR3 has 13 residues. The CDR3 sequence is CSPTEDRKETQYF.

CDR3 in amino acids: CASSVESFGELFF. The chain has TRBV9 and TRBJ2-2. CDR3 size: 13 residues. The germline gives CDR1 SGDLS, CDR2 YYNGEE.

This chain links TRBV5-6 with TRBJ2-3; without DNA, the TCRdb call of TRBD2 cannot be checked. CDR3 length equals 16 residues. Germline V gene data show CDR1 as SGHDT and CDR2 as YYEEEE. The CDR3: CASSLWETTRLDTQYF.

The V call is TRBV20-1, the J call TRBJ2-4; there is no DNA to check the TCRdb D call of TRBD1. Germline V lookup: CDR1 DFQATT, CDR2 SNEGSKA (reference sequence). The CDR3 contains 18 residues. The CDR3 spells CSARDPGGQGLAKNIQYF.

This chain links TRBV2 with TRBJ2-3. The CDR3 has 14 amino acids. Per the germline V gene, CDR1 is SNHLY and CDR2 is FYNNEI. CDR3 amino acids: CASNLDNGGDTQYF.

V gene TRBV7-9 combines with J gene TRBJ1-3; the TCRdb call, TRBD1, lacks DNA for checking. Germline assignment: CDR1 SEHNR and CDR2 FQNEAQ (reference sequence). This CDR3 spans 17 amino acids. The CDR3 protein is CASSLATSGGSGNTIYF. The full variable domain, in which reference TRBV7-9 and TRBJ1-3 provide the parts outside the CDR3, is DTGVSQNPRHKITKRGQNVTFRCDPISEHNRLYWYRQTLGQGPEFLTYFQNEAQLEKSRLLSDRFSAERPKGSFSTLEIQRTEQGDSAMYLCASSLATSGGSGNTIYFGEGSWLTVV.

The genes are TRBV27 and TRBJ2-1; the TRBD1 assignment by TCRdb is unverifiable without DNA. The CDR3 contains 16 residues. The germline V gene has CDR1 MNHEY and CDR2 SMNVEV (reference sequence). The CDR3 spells CASTRGHLSSYNEQFF.

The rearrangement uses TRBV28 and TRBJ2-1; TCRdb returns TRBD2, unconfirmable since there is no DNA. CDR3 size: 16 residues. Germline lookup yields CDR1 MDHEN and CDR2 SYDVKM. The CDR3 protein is CASSAPLAGSYNEQFF.

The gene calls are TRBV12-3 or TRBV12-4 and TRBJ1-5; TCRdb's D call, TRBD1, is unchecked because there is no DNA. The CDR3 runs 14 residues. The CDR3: CASSLRDTSQPQHF.

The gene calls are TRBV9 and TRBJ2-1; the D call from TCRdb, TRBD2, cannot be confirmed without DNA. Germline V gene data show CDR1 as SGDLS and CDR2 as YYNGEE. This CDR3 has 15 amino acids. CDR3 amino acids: CASSVVGEGLDEQFF.

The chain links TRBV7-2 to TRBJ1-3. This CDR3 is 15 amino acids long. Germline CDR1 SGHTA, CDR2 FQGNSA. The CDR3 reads CASSLATSSGNTIYF. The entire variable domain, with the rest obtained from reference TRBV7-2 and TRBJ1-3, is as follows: GAGVSQSPSNKVTEKGKDVELRCDPISGHTALYWYRQSLGQGLEFLIYFQGNSAPDKSGLPSDRFSAERTGGSVSTLTIQRTQQEDSAVYLCASSLATSSGNTIYFGEGSWLTVV.

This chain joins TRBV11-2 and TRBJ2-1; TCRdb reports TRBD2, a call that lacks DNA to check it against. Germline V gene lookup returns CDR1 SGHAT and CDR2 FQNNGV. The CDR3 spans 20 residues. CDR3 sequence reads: CASSFPGRLAGGPRYNEQFF.

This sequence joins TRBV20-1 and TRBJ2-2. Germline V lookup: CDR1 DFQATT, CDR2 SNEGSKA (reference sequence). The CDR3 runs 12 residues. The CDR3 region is CSARDGPGELFF.

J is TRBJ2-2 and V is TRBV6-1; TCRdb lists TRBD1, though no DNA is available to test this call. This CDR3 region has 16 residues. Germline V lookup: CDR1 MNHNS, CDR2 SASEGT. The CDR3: CASRSLTGEGTGELFF.

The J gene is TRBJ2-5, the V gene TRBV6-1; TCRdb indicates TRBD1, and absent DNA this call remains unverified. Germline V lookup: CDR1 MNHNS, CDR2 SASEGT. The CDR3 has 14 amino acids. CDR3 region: CASIRDTRQETQYF.

CDR3 amino acids: CASSLAKGTGYNQPQHF. The V gene is TRBV7-2, the J gene TRBJ1-5; TCRdb designates TRBD1, a call that cannot be tested without DNA. CDR1 is SGHTA, CDR2 FQGNSA, per germline. The CDR3 extends over 17 amino acids.

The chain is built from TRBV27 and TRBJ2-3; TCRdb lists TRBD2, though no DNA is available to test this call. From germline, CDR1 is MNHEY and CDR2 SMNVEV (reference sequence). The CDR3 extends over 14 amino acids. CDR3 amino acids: CASSLNSRRDTQYF.

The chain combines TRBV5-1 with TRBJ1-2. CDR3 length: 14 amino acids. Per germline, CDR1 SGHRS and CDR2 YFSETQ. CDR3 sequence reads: CASSIQVSNYGYTF. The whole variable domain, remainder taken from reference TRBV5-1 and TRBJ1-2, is KAGVTQTPRYLIKTRGQQVTLSCSPISGHRSVSWYQQTPGQGLQFLFEYFSETQRNKGNFPGRFSGRQFSNSRSEMNVSTLELGDSALYLCASSIQVSNYGYTFGSGTRLTVV.

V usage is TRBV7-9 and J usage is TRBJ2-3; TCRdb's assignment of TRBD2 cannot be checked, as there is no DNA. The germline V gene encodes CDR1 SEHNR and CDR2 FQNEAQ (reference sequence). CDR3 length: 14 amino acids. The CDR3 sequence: CASSPTSNVMAQYF.

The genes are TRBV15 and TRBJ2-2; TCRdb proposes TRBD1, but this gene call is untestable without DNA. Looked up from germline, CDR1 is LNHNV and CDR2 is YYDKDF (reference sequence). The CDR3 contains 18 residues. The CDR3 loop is CATSRDLWEDRDPGELFF.

CDR3 sequence reads: CASSVRGFRGTEAFF. The rearrangement links TRBV7-9 to TRBJ1-1. The CDR3 contains 15 residues. Germline values: CDR1 SEHNR, CDR2 FQNEAQ (reference sequence).

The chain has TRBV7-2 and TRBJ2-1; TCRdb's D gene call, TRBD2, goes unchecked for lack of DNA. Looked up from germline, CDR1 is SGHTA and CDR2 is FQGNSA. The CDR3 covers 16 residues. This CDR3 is CASSLGGLAGNNEQFF.

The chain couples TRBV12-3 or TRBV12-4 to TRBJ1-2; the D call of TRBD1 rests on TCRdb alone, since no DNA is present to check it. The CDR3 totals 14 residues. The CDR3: CASSLGGTNYGYTF.